This TCR beta chain derives from a study of cytomegalovirus exposure and HLA in healthy donors. Background on the study: For the approximately 400 genotyped donors, approximately 82% fell within the Caucasian-associated ancestry cluster. Study conclusions and caveats: In vitro, three CMV-associated chains proved specific for CMV antigens. On later analysis, the bulk of CMV-associated TCR beta chains appeared to be HLA-restricted.

For this clone: What it binds is not known.

PCR primers comprised 60 Vbeta and 13 Jbeta primers. Sequencing was performed with immunoSEQ multiplex PCR; in TCRdb, only in-frame clones are kept and a portion is missing. Found here are around 110,000 clones, around 80% of them singletons; the top ten hold approximately 4.5%. This receptor was taken from a young man in good health and CMV-seropositive. Sequenced input: PBMCs.

CDR3 sequence: CASSQGTGGRYEQYF. The CDR3 DNA reads TGCGCCAGCAGCCAAGGTACGGGAGGGAGGTACGAGCAGTACTTC. The chain links TRBV4-3 to TRBJ2-7, with TRBD2 identical over 8 bases. V lost 1 base, J lost 4 bases, and 6 bases stayed unmatched. There are 15 residues in the CDR3. CDR1 and CDR2 (germline): LGHNA, YSLEER.